This TCR beta chain was recorded in a study of cytomegalovirus exposure and HLA in healthy donors. Study-wide context: About 83 million unique TCRs from HLA-typed donors made up an early data release. General observations from the study: Evidence from a later analysis indicated that most CMV-associated TCR beta chains looked HLA-restricted.

With 60 Vbeta and 13 Jbeta primers, the PCR was carried out. Profiling relied on immunoSEQ multiplex PCR, and the TCRdb table lists in-frame clones only, not all of them. The data hold about 190,000 clones, with about 80% observed a single time. The CDR3 length is 16 residues. Germline lookup yields CDR1 LGHNA and CDR2 YSLEER. Trimming left V 3 bases short and J 2 bases short, with 15 bases between. As to this clone: No antigen is known for it.

The sequence was collected from a woman aged 18-35 years in good health and CMV-seropositive. The chain links TRBV4-3 to TRBJ2-3; D might be TRBD2 (5 bases). Specimen: PBMCs. The CDR3 DNA reads as TGCGCCAGCAGCCACTTGCGGGCTACCCCCACAGATACGCAGTATTTT. The encoded protein is CASSHLRATPTDTQYF.